Below are 22 T cell receptor beta chains sequenced from a single sample in a study of identical twins' blood T cells. TCRdb called the 5' RACE reads again in MiXCR, with one record for every CDR3 protein. The table lists roughly 340,000 distinct CDR3 sequences, roughly 27% of them singletons. Sequenced material: PBMCs. These receptors all stem from a woman aged 18-49 years in good health.

The chain recombines TRBV7-9 with TRBJ1-3; TRBD1 aligns across 11 bases. With V trimmed by 4 bases and J by 7 bases, 6 bases remained unmatched. There are 15 residues in the CDR3. The germline CDR1 and CDR2 sequences are SEHNR and FQNEAQ (reference sequence). In DNA, the CDR3 is TGTGCCAGCAGCTCCGGGACAGGGGGACGTAACACCATATATTTT. Translated, it gives CASSSGTGGRNTIYF.

The chain joins TRBV7-6 to TRBJ1-1; D is unclear. Germline V CDR1 and CDR2: SGHVS, FNYEAQ. The CDR3 runs to 16 residues. V lost 5 bases to trimming and J lost 3 bases, with 19 bases between them. This chain's CDR3 is CASSPPESVVDTEAFF. The DNA of the CDR3 is TGTGCCAGCAGCCCCCCTGAGTCGGTAGTTGACACTGAAGCTTTCTTT.

This clonotype has at least ten counts. The chain couples TRBV11-2 to TRBJ2-4; 9 bases match TRBD2. The CDR3 loop spans 16 amino acids. CDR1 and CDR2 from the germline V gene are SGHAT and FQNNGV. With V trimmed by 0 bases and J by 6 bases, 6 bases remained unmatched. The CDR3 bases are TGTGCCAGCAGCTTAGATCGGGGTAGCGGGAGAAACATTCAGTACTTC. It is translated as CASSLDRGSGRNIQYF.

About this clonotype: A much bigger clone sits one base away, suggesting this may be a read error. The J gene is TRBJ2-3, the V gene TRBV29-1; 8 nucleotides align to TRBD1. Germline V lookup: CDR1 SQVTM, CDR2 ANQGSEA. This CDR3 region has 12 residues. CDR3 in amino acids: CSVDPGTGTQYF. In DNA, the CDR3 is TGCAGCGTTGATCCGGGGACAGGTACGCAGTATTTT.

This clonotype was recorded a few times. The V call is TRBV20-1, the J call TRBJ1-2, with 7 bases identical to TRBD1. CDR3 length: 12 amino acids. CDR1 and CDR2 from the germline V gene are DFQATT and SNEGSKA (reference sequence). The V segment lost 6 bases and the J segment 5 bases; nucleotides outside the gene matches: 6. This CDR3 reads CSADGTEYGYTF. CDR3 in DNA: TGCAGTGCGGACGGGACAGAGTATGGCTACACCTTC.

Points on this clonotype: It may be a read error: a sequence one base away is much more abundant. V usage is TRBV11-2 and J usage is TRBJ1-2, with no clear D. The CDR3 is made up of 14 amino acids. Germline loops: CDR1 SGHAT, CDR2 FQNNGV. The CDR3 protein is CASKQDQSVYDYTF. For the CDR3, the DNA is TGTGCCAGCAAGCAAGACCAGTCCGTTTATGACTACACCTTC.

V gene TRBV18 combines with J gene TRBJ1-3; D is ambiguous. V was trimmed by 3 bases and J by 0 bases, leaving 12 bases between them. Germline V gene data show CDR1 as KGHSH and CDR2 as LQKENI. This CDR3 contains 16 residues. DNA for the CDR3: TGTGCCAGCTCACCGCGTCAGTTATTCTCTGGAAACACCATATATTTT. This translates into CASSPRQLFSGNTIYF.

The V and J genes are TRBV15 and TRBJ1-1; no clear D. The germline V and J ends were trimmed by 0 bases and 2 bases, with 7 bases remaining between them. The CDR3 is 14 residues long. Germline-derived CDR1 and CDR2 are LNHNV and YYDKDF (reference sequence). The CDR3 sequence is CATSRDQVNTEAFF. In DNA form, the CDR3 reads TGTGCCACCAGCAGAGATCAAGTTAACACTGAAGCTTTCTTT.

The table lists this clonotype with a few counts. The genes are TRBV6-1 and TRBJ1-2; 9 bases align to TRBD1. This CDR3 is built from 13 residues. With 6 bases clipped from V and 5 bases from J, the junction kept 4 bases outside the gene matches. Germline V gives CDR1 MNHNS, CDR2 SASEGT. The CDR3 loop is CASRGTGIYGYTF. Here the CDR3 DNA reads TGTGCCAGCAGGGGGACAGGGATATATGGCTACACCTTC.

J is TRBJ1-1 and V is TRBV29-1; D gene unclear. The germline CDR1 and CDR2 sequences are SQVTM and ANQGSEA. CDR3 length: 12 residues. V was pared by 2 bases and J by 5 bases, with 9 bases between. CDR3 residues: CSVEREETEAFF. The CDR3 coding sequence is TGCAGCGTTGAACGTGAGGAGACTGAAGCTTTCTTT.

The chain couples TRBV14 to TRBJ2-1; a weak D match, TRBD1 (5 bases). Trimming pared 7 bases from V and 6 bases from J, leaving 19 bases between. The CDR3 sequence is 15 residues long. Germline-derived CDR1 and CDR2 are SGHDN and FVKESK. The CDR3 spells CASIRSGQNPNEQFF. Here the CDR3 DNA reads TGTGCCAGCATCAGGTCTGGACAAAACCCCAATGAGCAGTTCTTC.

To note about this clonotype: Germline is not matched at one junction end, which may reflect a read error. The J gene is TRBJ2-1, the V gene TRBV9; D ambiguous. In germline, CDR1 is SGDLS, CDR2 YYNGEE. The CDR3 is made up of 15 amino acids. The CDR3 DNA sequence: TGTGCCAACAGCGTAGGCGGAGAGTCCTACAATGAGCAGTTCTTC. It specifies CANSVGGESYNEQFF.

Of note for this clonotype: Possible read error: a much larger clone is one base away. The rearrangement joins TRBV20-1 to TRBJ2-3; D is unresolved. The CDR3 sequence is 13 residues long. V lost 6 bases and J lost 2, with 12 bases in between. Germline V gene lookup returns CDR1 DFQATT and CDR2 SNEGSKA (reference sequence). CDR3 loop: CSAWLTYTDTQYF. In DNA form, the CDR3 reads TGCAGTGCGTGGCTCACTTACACAGATACGCAGTATTTT.

This chain connects TRBV6-2 or TRBV6-3 to TRBJ2-7; D may be TRBD1 (5 bases). With 7 bases removed from V and 6 bases from J, the gap between germline ends came to 16 bases. The CDR3 is 13 amino acids. Germline V CDR1 and CDR2: MNHEY, SVGEGT. For the CDR3, the DNA is TGTGCCAGCATGGCTTCTCTAAGGGGCGAGCAGTACTTC. Its translation: CASMASLRGEQYF.

The chain combines TRBV6-1 with TRBJ2-6; the D is unclear. CDR3 length equals 15 residues. V lost 7 bases and J 1 base, leaving 11 bases between the germline ends. Germline CDR1 reads MNHNS; CDR2 reads SASEGT. CDR3 sequence reads: CASNIGRSGANVLTF. In DNA, the CDR3 is TGTGCCAGCAATATAGGTCGGTCTGGGGCCAACGTCCTGACTTTC.

This clonotype has only a few counts. The J gene is TRBJ1-1, the V gene TRBV2, with 8 bases fitting TRBD1. The CDR3 loop spans 15 amino acids. The germline V gene encodes CDR1 SNHLY and CDR2 FYNNEI. V shed 8 bases, J shed 0 bases, and the junction held 8 bases outside the gene matches. The CDR3 is CASVRNRGLNTEAFF. The DNA of the CDR3 is TGTGCCAGCGTGCGAAACAGGGGGTTGAACACTGAAGCTTTCTTT.

This clonotype is a singleton in its sample. The V gene is TRBV7-9, the J gene TRBJ1-3; possibly TRBD1 for D (5 bases). The length of the CDR3 is 15 residues. Germline V gives CDR1 SEHNR, CDR2 FQNEAQ (reference sequence). The V end was cut by 5 bases, the J end by 3 bases, with 14 bases between. The CDR3, as DNA: TGTGCCAGCAGCCCACGATGGAGGGGTGGAAACACCATATATTTT. It encodes CASSPRWRGGNTIYF.

The chain is built from TRBV7-9 and TRBJ2-7, with TRBD1 as a possible D gene (6 bases). Per germline, CDR1 SEHNR and CDR2 FQNEAQ (reference sequence). The CDR3 covers 15 residues. V was trimmed by 5 bases and J by 2 bases, leaving 16 bases between them. In DNA form, the CDR3 reads TGTGCCAGCAGCCCTGGGGCGAAGGGGGCCTACGAGCAGTACTTC. It translates to CASSPGAKGAYEQYF.

This clonotype has more than one count but fewer than ten. The chain couples TRBV12-3 or TRBV12-4 to TRBJ2-4; possible D gene TRBD2, 6 bases. V was trimmed by 4 bases and J by 9 bases, leaving 13 bases between them. The CDR3 is 13 amino acids. CDR3 in DNA: TGTGCCAGCAGTTGGGACTCTGGGGGCATTCAGTACTTC. Translation: CASSWDSGGIQYF.

Many counts were recorded for this clonotype. The chain carries TRBV12-3 or TRBV12-4 and TRBJ1-1; 7 nucleotides match TRBD1. CDR3 length: 12 residues. J was trimmed by 3 bases and V by 7 bases; bases with no gene match: 2. CDR3 region: CASTTGDTEAFF. The CDR3 DNA is TGTGCCAGCACTACAGGGGACACTGAAGCTTTCTTT.

This clonotype showed up just a few times. The chain couples TRBV29-1 to TRBJ2-1; D tentatively fits TRBD1 or TRBD2 (5 bases each). Trimming took 7 bases from V and 5 from J, leaving 12 bases between them. The CDR3 is 12 amino acids. Germline V gives CDR1 SQVTM, CDR2 ANQGSEA. The CDR3 bases are TGCAGCGCTCCGGGACCCCACAATGAGCAGTTCTTC. It translates to CSAPGPHNEQFF.

This clonotype was detected only a few times. V and J are TRBV29-1 and TRBJ1-2, with a tentative D call TRBD1 (6 bases). Germline CDR1 reads SQVTM; CDR2 reads ANQGSEA. Deletions cut 4 bases from V and 4 bases from J, with 19 bases between. The CDR3 length is 15 residues. The chain's CDR3 is CSVGTVPELLYGYTF. CDR3 nucleotide sequence: TGCAGCGTTGGGACAGTCCCAGAGCTCCTCTATGGCTACACCTTC.